The rows below give T cell receptor beta chains drawn from one sample of a study of cytomegalovirus exposure and HLA in healthy donors. The data were produced by immunoSEQ multiplex PCR, yet TCRdb's version contains in-frame clones alone and is incomplete. The repertoire consists of 90,000 to 130,000 clones, with about 70% occurring once and the leading ten covering roughly 0.92%. The specimen sequenced was PBMCs. Every receptor here comes from a woman in her thirties in good health and CMV-seronegative. Each CDR3 is given with its conserved first and last residue. A D gene is named only where the DNA matches it firmly. Rows give clone size only sometimes, using once, few, many, or a class for an expanded clone.

-	TRBD1	TRBV20-1	11	TRBJ1-1	CSAGRGFEAFF	TGCAGTGCAGGCAGGGGGTTCGAAGCTTTCTTT
-	TRBD1	TRBV19	15	TRBJ1-6	CATRSIRDRGSPLHF	TGTGCCACCAGATCGATCCGGGACAGGGGCTCACCCCTCCACTTT
-	-	TRBV11-2	15	TRBJ2-5	CASSPSVTRTETQYF	TGTGCCAGCAGCCCTAGTGTGACGAGAACAGAGACCCAGTACTTC
-	-	TRBV11-2	14	TRBJ2-5	CASSFSVGSETQYF	TGTGCCAGCAGCTTTAGTGTCGGGTCGGAGACCCAGTACTTC
-	TRBD2	TRBV5-6	16	TRBJ2-7	CASSPAPWTSGYEQYF	TGTGCCAGCAGCCCCGCACCCTGGACTAGCGGTTACGAGCAGTACTTC
-	-	TRBV7-3	16	TRBJ2-3	CASSLSGGTSTDTQYF	TGTGCCAGCAGCTTAAGTGGGGGGACTAGCACAGATACGCAGTATTTT
-	-	TRBV4-2	15	TRBJ1-2	CASSQVYPGDYGYTF	TGTGCCAGCAGCCAAGTTTATCCAGGGGACTATGGCTACACCTTC
once	-	TRBV7-8	16	TRBJ1-5	CASSLVGRGVDQPQHF	TGTGCCAGCAGCTTAGTTGGCAGGGGAGTCGATCAGCCCCAGCATTTT
-	TRBD2	TRBV7-2	16	TRBJ2-1	CASSTSLAGAAGEQFF	TGTGCCAGCAGCACCTCACTAGCGGGAGCAGCGGGTGAGCAGTTCTTC
few	TRBD1	TRBV5-3	17	TRBJ2-7	CARSRSRYKGQTKGQYF	TGTGCCAGAAGCCGGTCTAGATACAAGGGACAGACAAAGGGGCAGTACTTC
-	TRBD1	TRBV6-6	16	TRBJ2-7	CASSHSWDREAVEQYF	TGTGCCAGCAGTCACTCTTGGGACAGGGAGGCGGTCGAGCAGTACTTC
once	-	TRBV6-5	16	TRBJ1-3	CASSYSDRLSGNTIYF	TGTGCCAGCAGTTACTCCGACAGGCTCTCTGGAAACACCATATATTTT
-	-	TRBV12-1	12	TRBJ1-1	CASSSIPPGAFF	TGTGCCAGCAGCTCCATCCCCCCGGGAGCTTTCTTT
-	TRBD1	TRBV27	14	TRBJ2-1	CASSLSGGRNEQFF	TGTGCCAGCAGTTTATCAGGGGGCCGGAATGAGCAGTTCTTC
-	TRBD1	TRBV5-1	15	TRBJ1-3	CASSQGAGSGNTIYF	TGCGCCAGCAGTCAGGGGGCCGGCTCTGGAAACACCATATATTTT
-	-	TRBV4-2	15	TRBJ2-7	CASSQDLSGTYEQYF	TGTGCCAGCAGCCAAGATCTATCGGGGACCTACGAGCAGTACTTC
-	TRBD1	TRBV30	15	TRBJ1-1	CAWRPGGQGLTEAFF	TGTGCCTGGAGGCCAGGGGGTCAGGGATTGACTGAAGCTTTCTTT
once	TRBD1	TRBV6-6	12	TRBJ2-5	CASRTGEETQYF	TGTGCCAGCAGAACAGGGGAAGAGACCCAGTACTTC
-	-	TRBV6-5	14	TRBJ1-2	CASSYQAGNYGYTF	TGTGCCAGCAGTTACCAAGCAGGGAACTATGGCTACACCTTC
-	-	TRBV11-3	14	TRBJ1-1	CASSLGRLNTEAFF	TGTGCCAGCAGCTTAGGCAGGCTGAACACTGAAGCTTTCTTT
-	TRBD1	TRBV30	12	TRBJ2-2	CAWSETGGELFF	TGTGCCTGGAGTGAGACAGGGGGGGAGCTGTTTTTT
-	TRBD1	TRBV5-1	14	TRBJ1-2	CASSQDRERYGYTF	TGCGCCAGCAGCCAAGACAGGGAACGGTATGGCTACACCTTC
-	TRBD1	TRBV27	14	TRBJ2-5	CASSLTGPRETQYF	TGTGCCAGCAGTTTGACAGGGCCGCGGGAGACCCAGTACTTC
few	TRBD1	TRBV10-1	15	TRBJ1-2	CASSAGDRDLNGYTF	TGCGCCAGCAGTGCCGGGGACAGGGACTTAAATGGCTACACCTTC
-	-	TRBV7-7	14	TRBJ2-5	CASSPTAPGGTQYF	TGTGCTAGCAGCCCCACCGCCCCCGGGGGGACCCAGTACTTC
-	TRBD2	TRBV6-1	15	TRBJ2-1	CASSEEAGGGNEQFF	TGTGCCAGCAGTGAAGAGGCGGGGGGGGGAAATGAGCAGTTCTTC
-	-	TRBV7-8	16	TRBJ1-5	CASSLGGSGRHQPQHF	TGTGCCAGCAGCTTAGGGGGATCGGGAAGGCATCAGCCCCAGCATTTT
-	-	TRBV4-2	14	TRBJ1-1	CASSQALRSTEAFF	TGTGCCAGCAGCCAAGCTCTGAGGTCCACTGAAGCTTTCTTT
-	-	TRBV19	15	TRBJ2-2	CASSLRGPNTGELFF	TGTGCCAGTAGTTTGAGAGGGCCGAACACCGGGGAGCTGTTTTTT
-	-	TRBV4-3	15	TRBJ1-4	CASSQDFLGREKLFF	TGCGCCAGCAGCCAAGATTTTCTGGGGAGGGAAAAACTGTTTTTT
-	TRBD1	TRBV6-5	15	TRBJ2-7	CASSYSIGQGYEQYF	TGTGCCAGCAGTTACTCGATCGGACAGGGCTACGAGCAGTACTTC
-	-	TRBV6-5	15	TRBJ1-2	CASSLWAGTNYGYTF	TGTGCCAGCAGCCTCTGGGCAGGTACTAACTATGGCTACACCTTC
-	TRBD2	TRBV13	16	TRBJ2-1	CASSSGGLAGGHEQFF	TGTGCCAGCAGCTCGGGGGGACTAGCGGGAGGGCATGAGCAGTTCTTC
-	TRBD1	TRBV5-6	15	TRBJ2-7	CASSIPGQGSYEQYF	TGTGCCAGCAGCATACCGGGACAGGGATCCTACGAGCAGTACTTC
-	TRBD1	TRBV6-1	13	TRBJ1-1	CASSGQGPTEAFF	TGTGCCAGCAGTGGACAGGGACCCACTGAAGCTTTCTTT
-	-	TRBV4-1	15	TRBJ1-2	CASSQDSEQPWGYTF	TGCGCCAGCAGCCAAGATTCGGAGCAGCCGTGGGGCTACACCTTC
-	-	TRBV5-6	15	TRBJ1-1	CASSLLQVMNTEAFF	TGTGCCAGCAGCTTACTACAGGTCATGAACACTGAAGCTTTCTTT
once	-	TRBV18	15	TRBJ1-1	CASSPSGTQNTEAFF	TGTGCCAGCTCACCCTCCGGGACTCAGAACACTGAAGCTTTCTTT
-	-	TRBV30	12	TRBJ1-1	CAWSVRGTEAFF	TGTGCCTGGAGTGTACGGGGGACTGAAGCTTTCTTT
few	-	TRBV11-2	12	TRBJ1-1	CASKGRAVRAFF	TGTGCCAGTAAGGGCAGGGCTGTACGAGCTTTCTTT
few	-	TRBV30	13	TRBJ1-1	CAWSTDVNTEAFF	TGTGCCTGGAGTACAGACGTGAACACTGAAGCTTTCTTT
-	TRBD1	TRBV6-5	12	TRBJ1-1	CASSRDRGEAFF	TGTGCCAGCAGCCGGGACAGGGGCGAAGCTTTCTTT
-	TRBD2	TRBV30	17	TRBJ2-1	CAWSVSRTSGYYNEQFF	TGTGCCTGGAGTGTCTCAAGGACTAGCGGGTACTACAATGAGCAGTTCTTC
-	TRBD1	TRBV9	15	TRBJ1-1	CASSPQPTGGTEAFF	TGTGCCAGCAGCCCGCAACCGACAGGGGGAACTGAAGCTTTCTTT
-	-	TRBV18	14	TRBJ1-1	CASSPSGMNTEAFF	TGTGCCAGCTCACCGTCAGGGATGAACACTGAAGCTTTCTTT
-	TRBD1	TRBV6-4	15	TRBJ1-1	CASKPPGTGNTEAFF	TGTGCCAGCAAACCTCCGGGGACAGGGAACACTGAAGCTTTCTTT
-	-	TRBV5-6	16	TRBJ1-1	CASSLAWPGDVSEAFF	TGTGCCAGCAGCTTGGCCTGGCCAGGGGACGTGAGTGAAGCTTTCTTT
-	-	TRBV2	13	TRBJ1-5	CASQADSNQPQHF	TGTGCCAGCCAGGCAGATAGCAATCAGCCCCAGCATTTT
-	TRBD1	TRBV7-2	15	TRBJ2-3	CASSFGQAGTDTQYF	TGTGCCAGCAGCTTTGGACAGGCAGGAACAGATACGCAGTATTTT
-	-	TRBV7-6	12	TRBJ2-3	CASSRERVTQYF	TGTGCCAGCAGCCGTGAGAGGGTTACGCAGTATTTT
-	TRBD1	TRBV9	15	TRBJ1-2	CASSPGGSLYDGYTF	TGTGCCAGCAGCCCAGGGGGCTCCCTTTACGATGGCTACACCTTC
-	-	TRBV25-1	15	TRBJ2-7	CASSDPSGVFYEQYF	TGTGCCAGCAGTGATCCCTCCGGAGTTTTCTACGAGCAGTACTTC
-	TRBD1	TRBV28	17	TRBJ1-4	CASSLIVEGASNEKLFF	TGTGCCAGCAGTTTAATCGTGGAGGGGGCGAGTAATGAAAAACTGTTTTTT
-	TRBD1	TRBV5-4	16	TRBJ2-7	CASSPGRDRGRGEQYF	TGTGCCAGCAGCCCGGGGAGAGACAGGGGACGAGGCGAGCAGTACTTC
-	-	TRBV5-6	15	TRBJ1-2	CASSLWRLLNYGYTF	TGTGCCAGCAGCTTATGGAGGCTCCTAAACTATGGCTACACCTTC
-	-	TRBV9	17	TRBJ2-1	CASSVGLLARSYNEQFF	TGTGCCAGCAGCGTAGGGCTCCTAGCGCGCTCCTACAATGAGCAGTTCTTC
-	-	TRBV15	14	TRBJ2-7	CATSKSDGDYEQYF	TGTGCCACCAGCAAAAGCGACGGGGACTACGAGCAGTACTTC